This T cell receptor (beta chain) was retrieved from a study of Ad26.COV2.S vaccination and SARS-CoV-2 variants (dated by TCRdb to about 2021). In terms of the full investigation: Vaccine-arm donors were drawn from COV1001, a multicentre, randomized, double-blind, placebo-controlled phase I-IIa trial of Ad26.COV2.S in healthy adults. Trial participants were randomized into five groups of five: low-dose or high-dose Ad26.COV2.S given once or twice, or placebo on both occasions. Investigators remained blinded to trial group allocation during experiments and outcome assessment. TCRbeta repertoire sequencing was used to assess the specificity and breadth of SARS-CoV-2-reactive T cell receptors after Ad26.COV2.S vaccination. The TCR-sequenced set comprised approximately 30 samples: about 19 Ad26.COV2.S vaccine recipients, 5 placebo recipients and 8 SARS-CoV-2 convalescent individuals. Ad26.COV2.S was given intramuscularly at 5x10^10 or 1x10^11 viral particles, as a single shot or as two shots 56 days apart. Study-wide findings and limitations: Vaccine and placebo recipients had comparable non-spike TCR breadth, which fits with the vaccine containing only spike. The study was not powered to compare responses between vaccine doses or regimens. The authors noted that total T cell responses may have been underestimated by the TCR breadth and depth analyses. After vaccination, spike-specific CD8+ and CD4+ T cell responses were reported to show substantial breadth. Compared with placebo recipients, Ad26.COV2.S recipients showed higher spike-specific TCR breadth (P = 0.0014).

The treatment or condition label on this specimen signifies: some 20 received Ad26.COV2.S at low or high dose, single or two shots; about 5 received placebo; per-sample allocation not given. Repertoires of vaccine and placebo recipients were sequenced from samples taken on day 63 after the first injection. In Cohort 1b, 25 to 30 adults aged 18-55 years were enrolled at a single site in Boston, USA, between 29 July and 7 August 2020. As a vaccine, Ad26.COV2.S was a replication-incompetent adenovirus type 26 vector that expressed a prefusion-stabilized SARS-CoV-2 spike protein derived from the original Wuhan strain. The immunoSEQ Assay was used to sequence TCRbeta CDR3 regions. After extraction, genomic DNA underwent amplification by bias-controlled multiplex PCR, followed by high-throughput sequencing. The authors processed their data as follows. To quantify the absolute abundance of every unique TCRbeta CDR3 region, sequences were collapsed and filtered. T cell fraction was estimated by normalization of TCRbeta template counts to usable DNA, with usable DNA being measured through amplification of reference genes present in all nucleated cells. Repertoire TCRs were annotated as SARS-CoV-2-specific by exact matching of V gene, CDR3 amino acid sequence and J gene to a known reactive TCR set. The reference SARS-CoV-2 TCR set was obtained from MIRA and was filtered for enrichment in COVID-19-positive ImmuneCODE repertoires, whereby public or cross-reactive TCRs were removed. Drawing on the MIRA antigens, annotated TCRs were analysed further at the level of specific ORF or position within ORF. Breadth was defined as annotated unique rearrangements over total unique productive rearrangements; depth was the summed frequency of those rearrangements. Two-sided Wilcoxon rank-sum tests were used to compare TCR breadth between groups. This is the immuneACCESS table as TCRdb keeps it, with only in-frame sequences that have V and J called. A part of the clones is gone; compared with another copy, unresolved V genes explain less than half, and the rest is unexplained. V and J calls and clone size are those listed in that table; D and trimming were worked out from the DNA. In all, the sample holds approximately 450,000 clones, and around 90% of those were seen once. 9.5% to 15% of the sample is in the top ten clones.

The CDR3 holds 15 amino acids from the cysteine to the phenylalanine. The read is trimmed to its CDR3 DNA, 45 bases read in frame from base 1. V is pared back by 4 bases and J by 7 bases, with 17 bases lying between the germline termini. CDR1 is given as SGHRS and CDR2 as YFSETQ, both from the germline V gene. Concerning this clone: Its antigen is unknown. Nothing much larger sits one base from this clone, and base qualities are not available.

The sequence was obtained from a person between 18 and 65 years old who received the Ad26.COV2.S COVID-19 vaccine or a placebo. The chain was built from TRBV5-1 and TRBJ1-4, with a weak D call of TRBD1 (6 bases match). This specimen consisted of peripheral blood, obtained in a trial of Ad26.COV2.S vaccine versus placebo. The nucleotides read TGCGCCAGCAGCCCGGGCGAGGGGGAGACTGAAAAACTGTTTTTT. It translates as CASSPGEGETEKLFF.